The T cell receptor beta chain described here comes from a study of shared clonotypes between healthy human individuals. Study overall: Those who served as donors were a couple of women and three men between the ages of 18 and 49. Per-donor plates numbered three CD4 naive, three CD4 memory, two CD8 naive and one CD8 memory.

Original data processing: With immunoSEQ giving junction-only sequences and no quality scores, filtering differed. Sequencing was performed with immunoSEQ multiplex PCR; in TCRdb, only in-frame clones are kept and a portion is missing. V and J calls and clone size are given by that table; D and trimming were obtained from the DNA. The table lists 2,500,000 or so clones, under 95% of them singletons. The CDR3 runs to 15 residues. The V gene's germline CDR1 is GTSNPN and CDR2 SVGIG (reference sequence). Trimming took 7 bases from V and 3 from J, leaving 16 bases between them. The sample taken for sequencing was naive CD4+ T cells from PBMCs. This sample's subset: CD45RA+ positively selected. The receptor comes from a man aged 18 to 30 in good health. Some clones in this sample may be carry-over from other donors' samples. This sequence joins TRBV30 and TRBJ1-6; a possible D gene is TRBD1 (5 bases). As DNA, the CDR3 is TGTGCCTCAGGGAGGAGGCCGGACTATAATTCACCCCTCCACTTT. As protein: CASGRRPDYNSPLHF.